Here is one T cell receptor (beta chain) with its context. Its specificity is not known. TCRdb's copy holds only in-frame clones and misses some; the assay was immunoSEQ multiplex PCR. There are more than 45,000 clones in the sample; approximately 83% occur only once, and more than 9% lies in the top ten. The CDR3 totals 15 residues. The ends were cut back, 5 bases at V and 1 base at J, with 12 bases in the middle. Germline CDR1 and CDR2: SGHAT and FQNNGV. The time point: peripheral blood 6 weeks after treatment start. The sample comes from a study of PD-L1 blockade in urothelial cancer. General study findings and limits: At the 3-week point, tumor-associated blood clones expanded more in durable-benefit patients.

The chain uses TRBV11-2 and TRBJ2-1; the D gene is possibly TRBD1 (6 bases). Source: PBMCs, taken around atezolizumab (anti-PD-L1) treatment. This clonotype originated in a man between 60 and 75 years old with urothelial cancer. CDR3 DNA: TGTGCCAGCAGCACGCGGACAGAATCCTACAATGAGCAGTTCTTC. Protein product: CASSTRTESYNEQFF.